This T cell receptor (beta chain) was sequenced for a study of blood T cells in healthy people across ages. With regard to this clonotype: Its antigen is currently unknown.

It was with a sample-barcoded 5' primer and a J-beta primer mix that a second PCR of about 6 to 12 cycles was run. In TCRdb, the 5' RACE reads were re-called with MiXCR into one record per CDR3 protein. The sample includes about a million distinct CDR3 sequences, roughly two fifths of them seen just once. The length of the CDR3 is 14 residues. V gave up 3 bases and J gave up 8 bases; unmatched junction bases: 7. Germline V gene data show CDR1 as SGDLS and CDR2 as YYNGEE. Donors were healthy Caucasian individuals from Russia aged about 6 to 90. Study-wide findings and caveats: The study could not conclusively compare naive and antigen-experienced cells, given its unsorted PBMCs.

The sequenced sample was blood. The V and J genes are TRBV9 and TRBJ1-4, with 7 bases aligning to TRBD1. The receptor was derived from a young man in good health. The CDR3 protein is CASSDNRDREKLFF. The CDR3, as DNA: TGTGCCAGCAGCGATAACCGGGACAGAGAAAAACTGTTTTTT.